The TCR beta chain described here comes from a study of T-cell reconstitution after alpha-beta-depleted transplantation in children. The CDR3 consists of 14 residues. V gave up 0 bases and J gave up 2 bases, with 11 bases separating them. The V gene's germline CDR1 is DFQATT and CDR2 SNEGSKA (reference sequence). This clonotype appeared a few times. Preparing the TCRbeta library involved the use of unique molecular identifiers. MiXCR, applied by TCRdb to the PCR reads, yields one record per CDR3 protein. This sample yields approximately 270,000 distinct CDR3 sequences, of which approximately 9.6% are seen a single time; 9.5% to 13% belongs to the top ten.

This sequence joins TRBV20-1 and TRBJ2-7, with D perhaps matching TRBD2 (6 bases). This specimen consisted of PBMCs from the stem cell graft donor, obtained from the stem cell graft. This clonotype was obtained from a human donor who donated a stem cell graft to a child with SCID. Here the CDR3 reads CSARDLGRTYEQYF. CDR3 DNA sequence: TGCAGTGCTAGAGATTTAGGGAGGACCTACGAGCAGTACTTC.